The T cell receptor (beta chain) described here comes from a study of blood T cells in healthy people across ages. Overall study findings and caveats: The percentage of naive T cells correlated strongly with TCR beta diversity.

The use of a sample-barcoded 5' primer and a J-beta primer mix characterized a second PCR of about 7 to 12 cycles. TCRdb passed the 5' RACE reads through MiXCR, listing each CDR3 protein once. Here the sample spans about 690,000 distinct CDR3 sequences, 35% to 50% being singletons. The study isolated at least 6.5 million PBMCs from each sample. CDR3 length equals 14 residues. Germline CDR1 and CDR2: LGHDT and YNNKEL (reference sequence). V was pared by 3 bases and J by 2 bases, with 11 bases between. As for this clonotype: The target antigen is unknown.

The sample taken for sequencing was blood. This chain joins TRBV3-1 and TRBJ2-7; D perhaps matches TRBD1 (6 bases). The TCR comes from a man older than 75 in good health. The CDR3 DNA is TGTGCCAGCAGCCAGAGAGGGACAACCTACGAGCAGTACTTC. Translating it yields CASSQRGTTYEQYF.